This T cell receptor (beta chain) was observed in a study of cytomegalovirus exposure and HLA in healthy donors. Study outcomes and limitations: Published work reported that the classifier diagnosed cytomegalovirus status with high specificity and sensitivity. Rarity held for most TCR sequences, but there were some public TCRs that occurred in many donors.

Donors came from a validation cohort of some 130 subjects, distinct from the first 666-subject cohort. TCRdb's copy holds only in-frame clones and misses some; the assay was immunoSEQ multiplex PCR. Here the sample spans around 94,000 clones, over 85% being singletons. CDR3 length equals 14 residues. J was trimmed by 8 bases and V by 1 base; bases with no gene match: 7. In germline, CDR1 is SGHAT, CDR2 FQNNGV. About this clone itself: The antigen remains unidentified.

V is TRBV11-2 and J is TRBJ1-1, with 7 bases lining up with TRBD1. Sequenced material: PBMCs. This TCR derives from a woman under 30 in good health and CMV-seronegative. In nucleotides, the CDR3 is TGTGCCAGCAGCTTAGGACTCGGGACAGTCGAAGCTTTCTTT. This translates into CASSLGLGTVEAFF.